This is a list of T cell receptor beta chains from one sample in a study of T-cell reconstitution after alpha-beta-depleted transplantation in children. MiXCR, run by TCRdb on the PCR reads, gives a single entry per CDR3 protein. The data hold about 500,000 distinct CDR3 sequences, with about 33% observed a single time. The source was PBMCs from the stem cell graft donor, collected from the stem cell graft. The receptors here all came from a human donor who donated a stem cell graft to a child with aplastic anemia. The CDR3 runs from the conserved cysteine through the conserved F or W. A D gene is named only where the DNA matches it firmly. Rows may omit the clone size; those that give it use once, few, many or a size class.

size: .; D: .; J: TRBJ2-6; V: TRBV20-1; DNA: TGCAGTGCAAAAGCTCTGGGGGCCAACGTCCTGACTTTC; CDR3: CSAKALGANVLTF
size: .; D: .; J: TRBJ1-3; V: TRBV11-2; DNA: TGTGCCAGCAGCCCCCCGGCCCAGACGGGAAACACCATATATTTT; CDR3: CASSPPAQTGNTIYF
size: .; D: .; J: TRBJ1-1; V: TRBV27; DNA: TGTGCCAGCAGTTTATTACCGCAGGGCGCGGTTGAAGCTTTCTTT; CDR3: CASSLLPQGAVEAFF
size: .; D: .; J: TRBJ1-4; V: TRBV19; DNA: TGTGCCAGTAGTATGGAGGACTGGTTTTCAGTTGAAAAACTGTTTTTT; CDR3: CASSMEDWFSVEKLFF
size: few; D: .; J: TRBJ2-7; V: TRBV9; DNA: TGTGCCAGCAGCGTAGGAATTCAGTCTTCCTACGAGCAGTACTTC; CDR3: CASSVGIQSSYEQYF
size: .; D: .; J: TRBJ1-2; V: TRBV4-3; DNA: TGCGCCAGCAGCCAAGTGGAACAGGGATTGGAGGGCTACACCTTC; CDR3: CASSQVEQGLEGYTF
size: .; D: .; J: TRBJ1-3; V: TRBV15; DNA: TGTGCCACCAGCAGAGATATAATTCGAGGGACACCTGGAAACACCATATATTTT; CDR3: CATSRDIIRGTPGNTIYF
size: .; D: .; J: TRBJ2-5; V: TRBV21-1; DNA: TGTGCCAGCAGCAAAGGAGGTAGCGGGAGTGCCAAAGAGACCCAGTACTTC; CDR3: CASSKGGSGSAKETQYF
size: .; D: TRBD1; J: TRBJ2-1; V: TRBV7-2; DNA: TGTGCCAGCAGCCCAACGGGACAGGGGGCGGGTAATGAGCAGTTCTTC; CDR3: CASSPTGQGAGNEQFF
size: .; D: .; J: TRBJ2-7; V: TRBV4-3; DNA: TGCGCCAGCAGCCAACGGGACAAAGACGAGCAGTACTTC; CDR3: CASSQRDKDEQYF
size: .; D: .; J: TRBJ2-2; V: TRBV7-8; DNA: TGTGCCAGCAGCCTCACTGGAACTGGGAGGAAGTACGCCGGGGAGCTGTTTTTT; CDR3: CASSLTGTGRKYAGELFF
size: .; D: TRBD2; J: TRBJ2-3; V: TRBV27; DNA: TGTGCCAGCAGGCGTACTAGCGGGAGATCGGATACGCAGTATTTT; CDR3: CASRRTSGRSDTQYF
size: few; D: .; J: TRBJ1-1; V: TRBV7-8; DNA: TGTGCCAGCAGCTTAGTGGCAGACCTGAACACTGAAGCTTTCTTT; CDR3: CASSLVADLNTEAFF
size: .; D: TRBD2; J: TRBJ2-1; V: TRBV20-1; DNA: TGCAGTGCTAGAAGGGCGGGAGGTGGCTACAATGAGCAGTTCTTC; CDR3: CSARRAGGGYNEQFF
size: .; D: .; J: TRBJ2-7; V: TRBV9; DNA: TGTGCCAGCAGCGTTAGACGTAGGCCTTCCTACGAGCAGTACTTC; CDR3: CASSVRRRPSYEQYF
size: few; D: .; J: TRBJ2-3; V: TRBV7-9; DNA: TGTGCCAGCAGCACCCAACAGGGAACGCGCACAGATACGCAGTATTTT; CDR3: CASSTQQGTRTDTQYF
size: .; D: TRBD2; J: TRBJ2-7; V: TRBV20-1; DNA: TGCAGTGCTAGAGTGGCTAGCGGGAGGGCCAGTCTAAGAGTGTACGAGCAGTACTTC; CDR3: CSARVASGRASLRVYEQYF
size: few; D: .; J: TRBJ1-1; V: TRBV30; DNA: TGTGCCCTGGCGGGAGAAAACACTGAAGCTTTCTTT; CDR3: CALAGENTEAFF
size: .; D: TRBD2; J: TRBJ2-4; V: TRBV5-5; DNA: TGTGCCAGCAGCTCCCAGCTAGCGGGAGCTGGAAACATTCAGTACTTC; CDR3: CASSSQLAGAGNIQYF
size: .; D: .; J: TRBJ1-5; V: TRBV20-1; DNA: TGCAGTGCTAGAGTTCCGGGGGCTGTATCCGGTCAGCCCCAGCATTTT; CDR3: CSARVPGAVSGQPQHF
size: few; D: .; J: TRBJ1-1; V: TRBV10-3; DNA: TGTGCCATCAGGGGAGGACAGAAGAACACTGAAGCTTTCTTT; CDR3: CAIRGGQKNTEAFF
size: few; D: TRBD1; J: TRBJ1-2; V: TRBV18; DNA: TGTGCCAGCTCACCGAGGCAGGGGGGGCTGAACTATGGCTACACCTTC; CDR3: CASSPRQGGLNYGYTF
size: .; D: .; J: TRBJ1-1; V: TRBV7-2; DNA: TGTGCCAGCAGCTCCCCAGGGACGGCCACTGAAGCTTTCTTT; CDR3: CASSSPGTATEAFF
size: .; D: .; J: TRBJ1-2; V: TRBV20-1; DNA: TGCAGTGCTACCACCCCGGACAGCTCCAAAGCTAACTATGGCTACACCTTC; CDR3: CSATTPDSSKANYGYTF
size: .; D: TRBD1; J: TRBJ1-1; V: TRBV15; DNA: TGTGCCACCAGCGTGGACAGGGCGAACACTGAAGCTTTCTTT; CDR3: CATSVDRANTEAFF
size: .; D: .; J: TRBJ1-2; V: TRBV29-1; DNA: TGCAGCGTCAACTATGGCTACACCTTC; CDR3: CSVNYGYTF
size: many; D: TRBD1; J: TRBJ2-7; V: TRBV6-2/TRBV6-3; DNA: TGTGCCAGCTTAAGACAGGGATCGGGCTACGAGCAGTACTTC; CDR3: CASLRQGSGYEQYF